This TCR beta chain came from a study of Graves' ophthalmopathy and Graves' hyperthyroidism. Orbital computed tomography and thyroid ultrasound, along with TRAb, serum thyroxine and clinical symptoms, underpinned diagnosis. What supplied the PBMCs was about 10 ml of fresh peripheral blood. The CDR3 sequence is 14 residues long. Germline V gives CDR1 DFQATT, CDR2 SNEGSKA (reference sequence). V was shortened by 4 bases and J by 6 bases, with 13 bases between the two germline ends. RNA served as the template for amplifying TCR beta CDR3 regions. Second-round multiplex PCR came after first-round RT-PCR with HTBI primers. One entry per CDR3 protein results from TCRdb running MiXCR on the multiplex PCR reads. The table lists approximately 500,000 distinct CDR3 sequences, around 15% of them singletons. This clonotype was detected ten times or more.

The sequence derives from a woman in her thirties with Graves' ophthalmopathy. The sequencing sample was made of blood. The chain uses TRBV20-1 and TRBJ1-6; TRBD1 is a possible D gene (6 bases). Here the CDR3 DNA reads TGCAGTGCTAACCCAAGGGGGAGTAATTCACCCCTCCACTTT. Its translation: CSANPRGSNSPLHF.